This T cell receptor (beta chain) was profiled in a study of shared clonotypes between healthy human individuals. Study outcomes and limitations: In general, naive subsets displayed greater estimated richness than memory subsets did. It was the non-shared clonotypes that had lower generation probabilities than clonotypes shared by all four donors.

Germline CDR1 reads LNHDA; CDR2 reads SQIVND (reference sequence). After removal of 4 bases from V and 3 bases from J, the junction contained 7 bases not matched to a gene. The CDR3 contains 15 residues. The study ran the assay at deep level. TCRdb's table, derived via immunoSEQ multiplex PCR, lists solely in-frame clones and lacks some. The sample holds nearly 1,000,000 clones; 70% to 85% are singletons and the top ten take approximately 1.5%. The donors, all of them Caucasian adults, lived in Nashville, Tennessee. Only a few counts were recorded for this clone. The antigen is not known. The sequenced material came from memory CD4+ T cells sorted from blood. As to subset: CD45RA-negative fraction. This sequence was found in a man aged 18 to 35 in good health. V gene TRBV19 combines with J gene TRBJ2-7; TRBD1 aligns across 9 bases. CDR3 sequence reads: CASSRPGQGVYEQYF. The CDR3 nucleotides are TGTGCCAGTAGTAGACCGGGACAGGGTGTCTACGAGCAGTACTTC.